The entry below describes one T cell receptor beta chain. This entry is derived from a study of T cells after yellow fever vaccination. MiXCR, run by TCRdb on the 5' RACE reads, gives a single entry per CDR3 protein. Here the sample spans about 220,000 distinct CDR3 sequences, under 3.5% being singletons. V lost 4 bases to trimming and J lost 0 bases, with 10 bases between them. The CDR3 sequence is 15 residues long. Germline V gene lookup returns CDR1 SGDLS and CDR2 YYNGEE. This chain links TRBV9 with TRBJ1-4, with D possibly TRBD1 on 6 matching bases. Sequenced material: CD4+ T cells sorted from PBMCs, taken 10 days after the yellow fever booster vaccination. The origin of this receptor is a man between 18 and 29 years old who received the YFV17D yellow fever vaccine. The CDR3 nucleotides are TGTGCCAGCAGCCAGGGGCCTGCAACTAATGAAAAACTGTTTTTT. The encoded protein is CASSQGPATNEKLFF.